A selection of T cell receptor beta chains follows, all from one sample in a study of early T cells in non-severe SARS-CoV-2 infection. TCRdb re-analysed the 5' RACE reads in MiXCR, keeping a single row per CDR3 protein. The sample has under 75,000 distinct CDR3 sequences; roughly 13% are singletons. Sequencing was done on a sample of whole blood. Every receptor here comes from an adult who was a healthcare worker with PCR-confirmed SARS-CoV-2 infection or an uninfected control (not recorded which). The CDR3 runs from the conserved cysteine through the conserved F or W. The order of the fields is J gene, clone size, D gene, V gene, CDR3 DNA, CDR3 protein. A D gene is named only where the DNA matches it firmly. Size is stated for part of the rows, as once, few or many counts, or as a class when the clone is expanded.

j_gene: TRBJ1-1; abundance: many; d_gene: NA; v_gene: TRBV5-1; CDR3nt: TGCGCCAGCAGCCCCTCCCAGGTATTCGGGAGGACTGAAGCTTTCTTT; CDR3aa: CASSPSQVFGRTEAFF
j_gene: TRBJ2-7; abundance: NA; d_gene: NA; v_gene: TRBV7-9; CDR3nt: TGTGCCAGCAGCTACTCTGCCTACGAGCAGTACTTC; CDR3aa: CASSYSAYEQYF
j_gene: TRBJ2-3; abundance: NA; d_gene: NA; v_gene: TRBV6-5; CDR3nt: TGTGCCAGCAGTTTGGGACTCAGGGACTCTCCAGATACGCAGTATTTT; CDR3aa: CASSLGLRDSPDTQYF
j_gene: TRBJ2-7; abundance: NA; d_gene: NA; v_gene: TRBV7-9; CDR3nt: TGTGCCAGCAGCTTCAGAACCAGTTCCTACGAGCAGTACTTC; CDR3aa: CASSFRTSSYEQYF
j_gene: TRBJ2-2; abundance: many; d_gene: TRBD2; v_gene: TRBV6-6; CDR3nt: TGTGCCAGCACCTCTTTTAGCGGGAGGGGATCCGGGGAGCTGTTTTTT; CDR3aa: CASTSFSGRGSGELFF
j_gene: TRBJ2-1; abundance: few; d_gene: TRBD2; v_gene: TRBV7-2; CDR3nt: TGTGCCAGCAGCTTAGCTGGGACTAGCGGGAGTCGGAATGAGCAGTTCTTC; CDR3aa: CASSLAGTSGSRNEQFF
j_gene: TRBJ1-2; abundance: NA; d_gene: NA; v_gene: TRBV15; CDR3nt: TGTGCCACCTCGCCGATTGGGAACGCTTATGGCTACACCTTC; CDR3aa: CATSPIGNAYGYTF
j_gene: TRBJ2-7; abundance: NA; d_gene: TRBD1; v_gene: TRBV28; CDR3nt: TGTGCCAGCAGTCCACGTCAGACAGGGGCCTACGAGCAGTACTTC; CDR3aa: CASSPRQTGAYEQYF
j_gene: TRBJ2-7; abundance: many; d_gene: NA; v_gene: TRBV18; CDR3nt: TGTGCCAGCTCACCCACCGCCCGCGGACTCTCCTACGAGCAGTACTTC; CDR3aa: CASSPTARGLSYEQYF
j_gene: TRBJ2-7; abundance: many; d_gene: TRBD2; v_gene: TRBV7-2; CDR3nt: TGTGCCAGCAGCTTCTCACAGGCCTACCCCGGGACTAGCGGGATTAGCTACGAGCAGTACTTC; CDR3aa: CASSFSQAYPGTSGISYEQYF
j_gene: TRBJ2-1; abundance: few; d_gene: TRBD2; v_gene: TRBV27; CDR3nt: TGTGCCAGCGGGCGTGGCGGGAGGGCCAATGAGCAGTTCTTC; CDR3aa: CASGRGGRANEQFF
j_gene: TRBJ2-3; abundance: many; d_gene: NA; v_gene: TRBV9; CDR3nt: TGTGCCAGCAGCAGGGGGGATGGGATGCCAGATACGCAGTATTTT; CDR3aa: CASSRGDGMPDTQYF
j_gene: TRBJ2-2; abundance: NA; d_gene: TRBD2; v_gene: TRBV4-1; CDR3nt: TGCGCCAGCAGCCAATCCGGGACTAGCGGGAGAACCGGGGAGCTGTTTTTT; CDR3aa: CASSQSGTSGRTGELFF
j_gene: TRBJ2-1; abundance: NA; d_gene: NA; v_gene: TRBV7-2; CDR3nt: TGTGCCAGCAGCCCGGGCGGTTTCGGGGTTCTCAACAATGAGCAGTTCTTC; CDR3aa: CASSPGGFGVLNNEQFF
j_gene: TRBJ2-5; abundance: few; d_gene: TRBD1; v_gene: TRBV9; CDR3nt: TGTGCCAGCAGCGCTGGACAGGGGCTAGAGACCCAGTACTTC; CDR3aa: CASSAGQGLETQYF
j_gene: TRBJ2-3; abundance: many; d_gene: NA; v_gene: TRBV7-6; CDR3nt: TGTGCCAGCAGCTTAGGATTGGGGGCTCCCACAGATACGCAGTATTTT; CDR3aa: CASSLGLGAPTDTQYF
j_gene: TRBJ2-7; abundance: few; d_gene: NA; v_gene: TRBV5-1; CDR3nt: TGCGCCAGCACCCCGGGCCCTCCTTACCAAGACGAGCAGTACTTC; CDR3aa: CASTPGPPYQDEQYF